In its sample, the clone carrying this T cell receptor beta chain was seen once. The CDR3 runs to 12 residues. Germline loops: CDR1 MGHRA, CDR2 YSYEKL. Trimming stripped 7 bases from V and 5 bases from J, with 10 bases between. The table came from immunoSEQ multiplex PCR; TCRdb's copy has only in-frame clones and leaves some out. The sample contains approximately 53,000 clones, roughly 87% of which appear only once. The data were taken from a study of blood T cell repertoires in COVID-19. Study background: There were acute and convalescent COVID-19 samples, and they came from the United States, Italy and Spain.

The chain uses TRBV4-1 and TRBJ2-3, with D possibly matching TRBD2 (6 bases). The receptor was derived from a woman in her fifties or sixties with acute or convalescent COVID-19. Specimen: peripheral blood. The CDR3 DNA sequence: TGCGCCAGCAACAAAGCGGGAGATACGCAGTATTTT. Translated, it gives CASNKAGDTQYF.